This T cell receptor beta chain was documented in a study of vaccination and CD4 T cells after COVID-19. Oncomine TCR Beta short-read sequencing was applied to DNA from cultured CD4+ T cells. TCRdb independently ran MiXCR on the PCR reads; one entry per CDR3 protein. The sample lists approximately 13,000 distinct CDR3 sequences; about 51% were seen once. This clonotype was seen more than once but under ten times. Its specificity is not known. Germline CDR1 is DFQATT and CDR2 is SNEGSKA (reference sequence). CDR3 length: 14 residues. Trimming took 2 bases from V and 8 from J, leaving 16 bases between them. Described treatment: roughly 11-day PBMC culture with coronavirus spike peptide pools or control peptides (ViraFEST assay). Dates of PCR positivity, March to December 2020, preceded the US Alpha, Beta and Delta variants.

The origin of this receptor is a human donor who had recovered from COVID-19. The chain uses TRBV20-1 and TRBJ2-4, with D possibly matching TRBD1 (6 bases). The sequencing sample was made of CD4+ T cells from blood, cultured in vitro. CDR3 nucleotides: TGCAGTGCTAGATATCAACCAGGGGCGGACATTCAGTACTTC. Its protein is CSARYQPGADIQYF.